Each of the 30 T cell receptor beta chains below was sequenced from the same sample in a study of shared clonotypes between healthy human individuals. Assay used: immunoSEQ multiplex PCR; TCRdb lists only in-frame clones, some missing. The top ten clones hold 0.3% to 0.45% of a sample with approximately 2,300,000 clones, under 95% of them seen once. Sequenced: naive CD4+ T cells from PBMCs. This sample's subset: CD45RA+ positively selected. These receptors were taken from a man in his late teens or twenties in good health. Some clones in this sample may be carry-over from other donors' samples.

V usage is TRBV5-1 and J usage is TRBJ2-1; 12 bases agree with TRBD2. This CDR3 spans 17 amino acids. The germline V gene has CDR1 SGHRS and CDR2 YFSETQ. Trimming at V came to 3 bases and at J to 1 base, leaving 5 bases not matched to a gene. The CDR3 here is CASSSGTSGPSYNEQFF. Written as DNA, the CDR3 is TGCGCCAGCAGCTCCGGGACTAGCGGGCCGTCCTACAATGAGCAGTTCTTC.

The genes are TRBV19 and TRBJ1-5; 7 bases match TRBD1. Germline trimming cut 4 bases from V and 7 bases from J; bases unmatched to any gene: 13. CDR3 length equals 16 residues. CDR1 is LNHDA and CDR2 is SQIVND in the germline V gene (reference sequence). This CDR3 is CASSRAGGTLNQPQHF. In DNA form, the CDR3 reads TGTGCCAGTAGTAGGGCAGGGGGTACCTTGAACCAGCCCCAGCATTTT.

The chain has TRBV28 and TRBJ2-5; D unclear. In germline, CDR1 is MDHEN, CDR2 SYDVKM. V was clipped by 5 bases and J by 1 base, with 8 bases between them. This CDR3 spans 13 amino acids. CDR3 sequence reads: CASSRGIQETQYF. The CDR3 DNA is TGTGCCAGCAGTCGAGGCATCCAAGAGACCCAGTACTTC.

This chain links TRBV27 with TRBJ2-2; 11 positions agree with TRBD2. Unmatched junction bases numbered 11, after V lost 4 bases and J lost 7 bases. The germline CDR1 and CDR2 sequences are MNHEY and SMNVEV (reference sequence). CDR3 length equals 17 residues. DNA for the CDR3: TGTGCCAGCAGTTCACAGCTGACTAGCGGGATGGGCGGGGAGCTGTTTTTT. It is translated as CASSSQLTSGMGGELFF.

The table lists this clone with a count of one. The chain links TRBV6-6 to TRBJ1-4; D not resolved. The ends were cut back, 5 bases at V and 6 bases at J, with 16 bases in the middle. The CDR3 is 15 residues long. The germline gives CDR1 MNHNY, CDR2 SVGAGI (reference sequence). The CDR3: CASSPPSGGHEKLFF. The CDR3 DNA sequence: TGTGCCAGCAGTCCCCCCTCAGGCGGACATGAAAAACTGTTTTTT.

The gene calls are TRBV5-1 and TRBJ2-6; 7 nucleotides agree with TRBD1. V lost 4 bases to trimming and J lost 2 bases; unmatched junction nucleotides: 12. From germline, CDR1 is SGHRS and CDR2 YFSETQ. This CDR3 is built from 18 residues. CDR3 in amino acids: CASSGVPKGAAGANVLTF. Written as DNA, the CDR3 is TGCGCCAGCAGCGGGGTCCCGAAGGGGGCGGCTGGGGCCAACGTCCTGACTTTC.

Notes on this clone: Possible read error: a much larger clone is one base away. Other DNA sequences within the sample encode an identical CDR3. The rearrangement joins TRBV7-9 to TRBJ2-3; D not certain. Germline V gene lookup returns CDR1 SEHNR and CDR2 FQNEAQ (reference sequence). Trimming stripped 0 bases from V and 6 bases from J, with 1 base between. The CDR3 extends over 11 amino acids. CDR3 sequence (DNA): TGTGCCAGCAGCTTAGCCGATACGCAGTATTTT. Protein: CASSLADTQYF.

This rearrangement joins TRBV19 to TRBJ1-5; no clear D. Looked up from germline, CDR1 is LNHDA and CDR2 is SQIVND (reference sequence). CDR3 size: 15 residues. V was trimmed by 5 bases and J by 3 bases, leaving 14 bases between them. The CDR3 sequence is CASSPRQVINQPQHF. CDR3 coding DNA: TGTGCCAGTAGTCCTAGGCAGGTAATCAATCAGCCCCAGCATTTT.

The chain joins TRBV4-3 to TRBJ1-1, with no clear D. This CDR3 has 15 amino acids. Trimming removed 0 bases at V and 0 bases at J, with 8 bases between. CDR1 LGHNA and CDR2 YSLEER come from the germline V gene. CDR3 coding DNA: TGCGCCAGCAGCCAAGACTCTGTCTTGAACACTGAAGCTTTCTTT. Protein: CASSQDSVLNTEAFF.

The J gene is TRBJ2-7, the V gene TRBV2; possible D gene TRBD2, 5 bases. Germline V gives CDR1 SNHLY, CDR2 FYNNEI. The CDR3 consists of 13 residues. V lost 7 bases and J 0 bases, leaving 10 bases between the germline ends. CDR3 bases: TGTGCCAGCATTGGACTGAACTCCTACGAGCAGTACTTC. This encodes CASIGLNSYEQYF.

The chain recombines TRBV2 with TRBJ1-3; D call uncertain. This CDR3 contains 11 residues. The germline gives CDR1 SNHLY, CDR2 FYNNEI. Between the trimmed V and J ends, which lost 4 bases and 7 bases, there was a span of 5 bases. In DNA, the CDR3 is TGTGCCAGCAGTGTGCTCAACACCATATATTTT. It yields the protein CASSVLNTIYF.

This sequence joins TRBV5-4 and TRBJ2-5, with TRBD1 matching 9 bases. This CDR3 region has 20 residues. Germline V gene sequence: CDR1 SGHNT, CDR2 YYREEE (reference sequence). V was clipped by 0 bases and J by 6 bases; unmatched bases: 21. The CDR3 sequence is CASSLGRQGEQGRRAKTQYF. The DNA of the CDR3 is TGTGCCAGCAGCTTGGGCCGACAGGGGGAGCAGGGGCGGCGTGCGAAGACCCAGTACTTC.

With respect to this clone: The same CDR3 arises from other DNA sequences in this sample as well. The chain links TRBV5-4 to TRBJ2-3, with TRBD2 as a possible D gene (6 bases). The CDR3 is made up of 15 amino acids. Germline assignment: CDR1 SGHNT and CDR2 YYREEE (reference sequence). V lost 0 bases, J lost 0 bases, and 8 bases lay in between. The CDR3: CASSLGRGSTDTQYF. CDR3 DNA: TGTGCCAGCAGCTTGGGGCGGGGTAGCACAGATACGCAGTATTTT.

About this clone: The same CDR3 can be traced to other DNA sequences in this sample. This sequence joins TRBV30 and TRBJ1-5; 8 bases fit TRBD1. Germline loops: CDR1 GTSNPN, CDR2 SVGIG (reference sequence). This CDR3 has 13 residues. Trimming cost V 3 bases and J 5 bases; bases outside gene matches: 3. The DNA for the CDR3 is TGTGCCTGGAGCCAGGACAGGGATCAGCCCCAGCATTTT. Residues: CAWSQDRDQPQHF.

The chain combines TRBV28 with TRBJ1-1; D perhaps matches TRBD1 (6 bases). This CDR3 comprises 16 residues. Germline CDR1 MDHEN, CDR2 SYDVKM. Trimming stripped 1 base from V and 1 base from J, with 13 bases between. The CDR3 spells CASSLLQGQGNTEAFF. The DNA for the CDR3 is TGTGCCAGCAGTTTATTACAGGGCCAGGGGAACACTGAAGCTTTCTTT.

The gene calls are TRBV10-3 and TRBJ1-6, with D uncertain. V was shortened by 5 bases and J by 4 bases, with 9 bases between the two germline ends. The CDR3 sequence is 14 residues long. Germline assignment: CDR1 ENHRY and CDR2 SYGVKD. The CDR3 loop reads CAISPASYNSPLHF. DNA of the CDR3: TGTGCCATCAGTCCTGCAAGTTATAATTCACCCCTCCACTTT.

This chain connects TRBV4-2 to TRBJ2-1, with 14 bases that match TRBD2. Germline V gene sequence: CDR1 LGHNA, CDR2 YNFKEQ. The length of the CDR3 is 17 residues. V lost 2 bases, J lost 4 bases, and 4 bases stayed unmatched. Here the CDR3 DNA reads TGTGCCAGCAGCCAACTTGGACTAGCGGGAGGTTACAATGAGCAGTTCTTC. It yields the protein CASSQLGLAGGYNEQFF.

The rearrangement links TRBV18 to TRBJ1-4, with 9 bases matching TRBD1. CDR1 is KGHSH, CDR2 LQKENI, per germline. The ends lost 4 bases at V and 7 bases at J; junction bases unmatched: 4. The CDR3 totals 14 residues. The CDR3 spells CASSQDRGGEKLFF. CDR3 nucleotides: TGTGCCAGCTCACAGGACAGGGGAGGTGAAAAACTGTTTTTT.

CDR3 in DNA: TGTGCCAGCAGTTCCTCCCCAGGGAGCACTGAAGCTTTCTTT. Its protein is CASSSSPGSTEAFF. The chain uses TRBV27 and TRBJ1-1; D is possibly TRBD1 (5 bases). The CDR3 extends over 14 amino acids. Between the trimmed V and J ends, which lost 4 bases and 4 bases, there was a span of 13 bases. Germline V gene sequence: CDR1 MNHEY, CDR2 SMNVEV (reference sequence).

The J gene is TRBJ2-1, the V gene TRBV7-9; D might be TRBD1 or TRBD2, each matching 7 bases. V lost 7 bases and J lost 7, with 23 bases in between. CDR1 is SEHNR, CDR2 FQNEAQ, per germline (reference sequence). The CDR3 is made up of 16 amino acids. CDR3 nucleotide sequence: TGTGCCAGCAACACCTTGTCAGGGGGGGATAAAAATGAGCAGTTCTTC. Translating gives CASNTLSGGDKNEQFF.

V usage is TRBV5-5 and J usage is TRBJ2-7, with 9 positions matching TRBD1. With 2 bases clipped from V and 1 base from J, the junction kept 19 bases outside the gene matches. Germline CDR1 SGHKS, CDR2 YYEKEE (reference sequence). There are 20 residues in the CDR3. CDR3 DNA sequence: TGTGCCAGCAGCTTATTTTACCACGACCGCCCGGGACAGGGATCCTACGAGCAGTACTTC. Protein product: CASSLFYHDRPGQGSYEQYF.

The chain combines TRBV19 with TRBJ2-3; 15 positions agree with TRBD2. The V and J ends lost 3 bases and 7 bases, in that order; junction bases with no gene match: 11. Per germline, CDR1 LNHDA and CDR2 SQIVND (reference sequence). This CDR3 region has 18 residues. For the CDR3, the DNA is TGTGCCAGTAGTATTTCGGGACTAGCGGGAGGAAGATCGAATACGCAGTATTTT. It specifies CASSISGLAGGRSNTQYF. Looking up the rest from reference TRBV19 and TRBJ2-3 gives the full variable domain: DGGITQSPKYLFRKEGQNVTLSCEQNLNHDAMYWYRQDPGQGLRLIYYSQIVNDFQKGDIAEGYSVSREKKESFPLTVTSAQKNPTAFYLCASSISGLAGGRSNTQYFGPGTRLTVL.

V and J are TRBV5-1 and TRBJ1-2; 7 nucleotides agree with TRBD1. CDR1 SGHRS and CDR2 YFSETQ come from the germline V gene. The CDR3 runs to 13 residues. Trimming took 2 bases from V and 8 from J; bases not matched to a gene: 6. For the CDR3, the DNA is TGCGCCAGCAGCTTCAGGACAGGTGGCGGCTACACCTTC. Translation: CASSFRTGGGYTF. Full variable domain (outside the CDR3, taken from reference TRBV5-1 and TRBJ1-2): KAGVTQTPRYLIKTRGQQVTLSCSPISGHRSVSWYQQTPGQGLQFLFEYFSETQRNKGNFPGRFSGRQFSNSRSEMNVSTLELGDSALYLCASSFRTGGGYTFGSGTRLTVV.

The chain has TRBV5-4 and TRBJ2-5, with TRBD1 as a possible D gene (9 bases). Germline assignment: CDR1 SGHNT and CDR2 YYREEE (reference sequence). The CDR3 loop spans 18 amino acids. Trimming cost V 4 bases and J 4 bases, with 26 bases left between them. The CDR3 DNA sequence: TGTGCCAGCAGCGGGGGACAGGGTGACAGCGGGAGTTCAGAGACCCAGTACTTC. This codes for CASSGGQGDSGSSETQYF.

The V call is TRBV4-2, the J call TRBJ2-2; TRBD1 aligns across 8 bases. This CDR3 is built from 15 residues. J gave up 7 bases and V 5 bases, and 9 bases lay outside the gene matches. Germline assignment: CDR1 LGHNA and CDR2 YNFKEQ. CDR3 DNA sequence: TGTGCCAGCAGCTTCGGGCAGGGGGCGGACGGGGAGCTGTTTTTT. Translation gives CASSFGQGADGELFF.

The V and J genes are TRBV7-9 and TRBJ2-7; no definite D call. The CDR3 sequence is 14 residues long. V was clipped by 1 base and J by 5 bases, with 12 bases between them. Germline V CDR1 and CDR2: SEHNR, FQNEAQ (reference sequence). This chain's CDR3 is CASSLGRGSDEQYF. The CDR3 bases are TGTGCCAGCAGCTTAGGTCGTGGCTCTGACGAGCAGTACTTC.

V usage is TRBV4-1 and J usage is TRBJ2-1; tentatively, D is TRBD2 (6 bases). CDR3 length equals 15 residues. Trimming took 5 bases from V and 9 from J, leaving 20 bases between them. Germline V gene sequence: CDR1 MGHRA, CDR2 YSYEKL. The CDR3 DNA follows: TGCGCCAGCAGCGCTTCCGACTGGGCGCGGGGTGAGCAGTTCTTC. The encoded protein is CASSASDWARGEQFF.

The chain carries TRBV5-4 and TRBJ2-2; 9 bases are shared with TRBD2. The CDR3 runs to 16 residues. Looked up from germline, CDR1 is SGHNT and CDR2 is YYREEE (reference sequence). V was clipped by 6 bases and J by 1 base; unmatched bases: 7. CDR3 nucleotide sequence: TGTGCCAGCACCCCGAGAGCGGGAGGGAACACCGGGGAGCTGTTTTTT. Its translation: CASTPRAGGNTGELFF.

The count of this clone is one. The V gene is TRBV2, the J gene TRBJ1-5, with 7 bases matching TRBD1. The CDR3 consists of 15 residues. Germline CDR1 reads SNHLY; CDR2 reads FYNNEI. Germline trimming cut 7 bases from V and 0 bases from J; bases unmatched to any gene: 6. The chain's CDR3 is CASIPDRASNQPQHF. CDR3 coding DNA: TGTGCCAGCATCCCTGACAGGGCTAGCAATCAGCCCCAGCATTTT.

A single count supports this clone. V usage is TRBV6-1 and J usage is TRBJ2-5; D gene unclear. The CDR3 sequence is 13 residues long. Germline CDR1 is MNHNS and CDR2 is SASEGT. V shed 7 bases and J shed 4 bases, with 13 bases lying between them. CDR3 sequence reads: CASTQGYAETQYF. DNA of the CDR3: TGTGCCAGCACCCAAGGATACGCAGAGACCCAGTACTTC.